The 10 T cell receptor beta chains presented below share a single source sample, sequenced in a study of blood T cell repertoires in COVID-19. Method: immunoSEQ multiplex PCR; TCRdb's copy keeps in-frame clones and lacks some. The data hold 45,000 to 65,000 clones, with 83% observed a single time. The sample comprised peripheral blood. Receptors originate from a man between 40 and 49 years old with acute or convalescent COVID-19.

The rearrangement uses TRBV7-9 and TRBJ1-2; D not certain. CDR3 length: 12 residues. CDR1 SEHNR and CDR2 FQNEAQ come from the germline V gene (reference sequence). The germline V and J ends were trimmed by 3 bases and 11 bases, with 13 bases remaining between them. The CDR3 region is CASSLLEGGYTF. CDR3 in DNA: TGTGCCAGCAGCTTGCTGGAGGGAGGGTACACCTTC.

This chain uses TRBV7-9 with TRBJ1-1, with D possibly matching TRBD1 (5 bases). Germline-derived CDR1 and CDR2 are SEHNR and FQNEAQ (reference sequence). Trimming cost V 5 bases and J 1 base, with 11 bases left between them. This CDR3 has 14 residues. The CDR3 loop reads CASSLPTGNTEAFF. The CDR3 DNA is TGTGCCAGCAGCCTCCCTACAGGGAACACTGAAGCTTTCTTT.

The rearrangement uses TRBV4-1 and TRBJ2-1; no firm D call. Germline V gives CDR1 MGHRA, CDR2 YSYEKL. CDR3 length: 15 residues. V lost 0 bases and J 0 bases, leaving 6 bases between the germline ends. The CDR3 nucleotides are TGCGCCAGCAGCCAAGAGGCCTTCTCCTACAATGAGCAGTTCTTC. Its translation is CASSQEAFSYNEQFF.

V usage is TRBV7-2 and J usage is TRBJ2-3; a weak D match, TRBD1 (5 bases). CDR1 and CDR2 (germline): SGHTA, FQGNSA. V was trimmed by 4 bases and J by 2 bases, leaving 7 bases between them. The CDR3 consists of 13 residues. This CDR3 reads CASSSTDTDTQYF. The CDR3 coding sequence is TGTGCCAGCAGCTCGACAGACACAGATACGCAGTATTTT.

The rearrangement joins TRBV6-1 to TRBJ1-2; TRBD1 matches 8 bases. In germline, CDR1 is MNHNS, CDR2 SASEGT. This CDR3 spans 17 amino acids. V lost 2 bases and J lost 7; bases outside the gene matches: 15. The CDR3 coding sequence is TGTGCCAGCAGTGAATTTGGGCAGGGGGCGTCGAGTGGTGGCTACACCTTC. Translation gives CASSEFGQGASSGGYTF.

V usage is TRBV5-1 and J usage is TRBJ1-2, with D perhaps TRBD1 (5 bases). This CDR3 has 13 amino acids. Germline CDR1 SGHRS, CDR2 YFSETQ. The V end was cut by 4 bases, the J end by 8 bases, with 15 bases between. CDR3 in amino acids: CASSPDTVRGYTF. In nucleotides, the CDR3 is TGCGCCAGCAGCCCGGACACGGTGAGGGGCTACACCTTC.

The chain's CDR3 is CASSDRGLAFF. The CDR3 coding sequence is TGCGCCAGCAGTGACAGGGGGTTGGCTTTCTTT. The chain joins TRBV10-2 to TRBJ1-1; 7 bases agree with TRBD1. The germline V gene encodes CDR1 WSHSY and CDR2 SAAADI. After removal of 3 bases from V and 11 bases from J, the junction contained 3 bases not matched to a gene. The CDR3 spans 11 residues.

V gene TRBV5-1 combines with J gene TRBJ2-1; TRBD2 matches 11 bases. J gave up 5 bases and V 4 bases, and 5 bases lay outside the gene matches. The CDR3 is made up of 15 amino acids. Germline CDR1 reads SGHRS; CDR2 reads YFSETQ. For the CDR3, the DNA is TGCGCCAGCAGCATGGGGACTAGCGGTAACAATGAGCAGTTCTTC. It encodes CASSMGTSGNNEQFF.

This clone was seen a single time. The genes are TRBV5-6 and TRBJ1-3; TRBD1 is a possible D gene (5 bases). CDR1 and CDR2 from the germline V gene are SGHDT and YYEEEE. Trimming stripped 4 bases from V and 0 bases from J, with 8 bases between. This CDR3 contains 14 residues. The CDR3 coding sequence is TGTGCCAGCAGCGTGACAGTCTCTGGAAACACCATATATTTT. Encoded protein: CASSVTVSGNTIYF.

The chain recombines TRBV5-1 with TRBJ1-2; TRBD1 might be the D (5 bases). V was cut by 0 bases and J by 8 bases, with 11 bases left in between. The CDR3 loop spans 13 amino acids. Germline V gene sequence: CDR1 SGHRS, CDR2 YFSETQ. The CDR3 protein is CASSLAGATGYTF. The CDR3 bases are TGCGCCAGCAGCTTGGCTGGGGCGACGGGCTACACCTTC. The whole variable domain, filled in from reference TRBV5-1 and TRBJ1-2, reads KAGVTQTPRYLIKTRGQQVTLSCSPISGHRSVSWYQQTPGQGLQFLFEYFSETQRNKGNFPGRFSGRQFSNSRSEMNVSTLELGDSALYLCASSLAGATGYTFGSGTRLTVV.